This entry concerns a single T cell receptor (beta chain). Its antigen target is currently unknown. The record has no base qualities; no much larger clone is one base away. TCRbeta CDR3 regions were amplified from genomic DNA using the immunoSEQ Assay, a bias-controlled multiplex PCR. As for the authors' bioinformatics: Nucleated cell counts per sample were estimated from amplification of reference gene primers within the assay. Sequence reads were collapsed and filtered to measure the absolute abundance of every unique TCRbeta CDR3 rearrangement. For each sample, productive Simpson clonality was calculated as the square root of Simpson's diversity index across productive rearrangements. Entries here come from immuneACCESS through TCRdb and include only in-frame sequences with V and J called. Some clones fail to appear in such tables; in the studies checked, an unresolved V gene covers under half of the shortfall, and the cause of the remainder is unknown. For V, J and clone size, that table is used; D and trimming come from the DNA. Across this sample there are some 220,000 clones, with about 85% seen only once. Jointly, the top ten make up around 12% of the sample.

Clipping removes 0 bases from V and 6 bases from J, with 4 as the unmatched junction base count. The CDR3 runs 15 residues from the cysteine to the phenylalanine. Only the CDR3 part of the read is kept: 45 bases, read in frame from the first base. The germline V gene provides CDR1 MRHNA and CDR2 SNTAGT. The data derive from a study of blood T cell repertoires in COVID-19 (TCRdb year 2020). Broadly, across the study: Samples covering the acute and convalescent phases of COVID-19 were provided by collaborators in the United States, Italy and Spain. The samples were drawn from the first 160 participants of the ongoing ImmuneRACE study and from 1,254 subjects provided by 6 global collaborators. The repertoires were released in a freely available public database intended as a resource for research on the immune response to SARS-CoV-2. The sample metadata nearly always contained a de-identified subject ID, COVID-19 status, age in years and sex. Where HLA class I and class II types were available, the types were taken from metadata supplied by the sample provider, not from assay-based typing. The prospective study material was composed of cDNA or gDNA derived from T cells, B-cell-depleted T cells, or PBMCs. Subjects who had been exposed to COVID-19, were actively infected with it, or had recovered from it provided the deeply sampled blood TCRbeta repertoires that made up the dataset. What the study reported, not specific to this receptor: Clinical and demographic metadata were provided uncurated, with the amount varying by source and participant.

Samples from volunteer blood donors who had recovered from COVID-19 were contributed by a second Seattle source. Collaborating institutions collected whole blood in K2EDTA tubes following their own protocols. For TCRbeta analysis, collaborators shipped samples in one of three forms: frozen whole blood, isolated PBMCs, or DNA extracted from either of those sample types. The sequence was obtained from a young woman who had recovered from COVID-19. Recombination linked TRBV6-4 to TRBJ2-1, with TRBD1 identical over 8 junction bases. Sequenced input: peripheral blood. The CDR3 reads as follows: CASSDSITGGNEQFF. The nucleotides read TGTGCCAGCAGTGACTCGATTACAGGGGGCAATGAGCAGTTCTTC.